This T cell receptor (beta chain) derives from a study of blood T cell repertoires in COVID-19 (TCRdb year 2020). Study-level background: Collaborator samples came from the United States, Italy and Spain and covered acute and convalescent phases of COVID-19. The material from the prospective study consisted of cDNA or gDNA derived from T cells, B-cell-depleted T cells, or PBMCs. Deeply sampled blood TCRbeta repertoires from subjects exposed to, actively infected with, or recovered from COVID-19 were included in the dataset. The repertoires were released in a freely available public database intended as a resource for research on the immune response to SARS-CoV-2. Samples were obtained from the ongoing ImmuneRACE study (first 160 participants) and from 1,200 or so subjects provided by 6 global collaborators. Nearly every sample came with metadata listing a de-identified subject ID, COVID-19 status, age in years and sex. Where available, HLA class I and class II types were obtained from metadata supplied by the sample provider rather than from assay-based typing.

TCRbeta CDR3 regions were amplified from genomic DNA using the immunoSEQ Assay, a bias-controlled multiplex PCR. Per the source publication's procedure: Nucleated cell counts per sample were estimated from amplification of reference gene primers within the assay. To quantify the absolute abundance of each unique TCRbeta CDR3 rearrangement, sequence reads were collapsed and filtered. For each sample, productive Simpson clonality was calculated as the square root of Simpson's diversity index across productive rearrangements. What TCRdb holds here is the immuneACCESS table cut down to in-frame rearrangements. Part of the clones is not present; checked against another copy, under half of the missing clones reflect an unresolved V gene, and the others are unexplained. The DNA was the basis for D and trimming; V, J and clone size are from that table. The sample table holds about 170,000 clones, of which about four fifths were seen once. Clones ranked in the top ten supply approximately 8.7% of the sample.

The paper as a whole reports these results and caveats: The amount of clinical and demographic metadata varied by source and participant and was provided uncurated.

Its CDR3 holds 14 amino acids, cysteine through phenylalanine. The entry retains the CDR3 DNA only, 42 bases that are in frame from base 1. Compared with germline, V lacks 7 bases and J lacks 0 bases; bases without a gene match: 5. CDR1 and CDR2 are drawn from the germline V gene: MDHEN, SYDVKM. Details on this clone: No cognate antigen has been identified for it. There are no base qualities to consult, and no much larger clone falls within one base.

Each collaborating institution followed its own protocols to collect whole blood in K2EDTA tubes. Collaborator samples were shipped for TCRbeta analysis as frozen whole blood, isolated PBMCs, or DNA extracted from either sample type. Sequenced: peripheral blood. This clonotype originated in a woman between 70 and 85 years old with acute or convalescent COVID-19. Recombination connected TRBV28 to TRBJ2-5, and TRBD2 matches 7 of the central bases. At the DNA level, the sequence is TGTGCCAGCAACGGGGGAGGGAACCAAGAGACCCAGTACTTC. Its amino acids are CASNGGGNQETQYF.